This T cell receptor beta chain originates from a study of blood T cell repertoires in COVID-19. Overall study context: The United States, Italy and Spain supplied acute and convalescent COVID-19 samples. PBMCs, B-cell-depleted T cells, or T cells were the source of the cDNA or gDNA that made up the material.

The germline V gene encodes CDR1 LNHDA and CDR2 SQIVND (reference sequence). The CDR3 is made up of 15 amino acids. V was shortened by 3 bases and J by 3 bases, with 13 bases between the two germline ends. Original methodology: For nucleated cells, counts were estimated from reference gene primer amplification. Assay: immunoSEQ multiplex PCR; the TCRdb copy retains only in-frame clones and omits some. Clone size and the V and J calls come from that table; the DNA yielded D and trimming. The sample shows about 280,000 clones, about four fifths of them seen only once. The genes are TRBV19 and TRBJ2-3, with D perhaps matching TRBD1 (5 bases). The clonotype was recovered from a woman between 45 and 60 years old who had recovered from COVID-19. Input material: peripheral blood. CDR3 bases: TGTGCCAGTAGTATGCCTAGGGGTTTGACAGATACGCAGTATTTT. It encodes CASSMPRGLTDTQYF.